The entry that follows covers one T cell receptor beta chain sequence. Its antigen is currently unknown. TCRdb reanalyzed the 5' RACE reads and collapses them to one entry per CDR3 protein, without DNA. Listed are about 160,000 distinct CDR3 sequences; around 20% falls within the top ten. This sample stems from a study of T cells expressing NK-cell markers. Looking at the study overall: Seropositivity for HCMV was found in most of the eight sequenced donors, with one seronegative.

Germline V CDR1 and CDR2: MGHDK, SYGVNS. The CDR3 contains 13 residues. General study findings and limits: It remained uncertain whether the expanded NKG2C+ T cell clones were specific for HCMV antigens. The CD3+CD56-NKG2C+ fraction of several donors was likewise dominated by these clonotypes. NKG2C+ dominant clonotypes from over five donors made up about 1.0-7.5% of CD8+ T cells.

The sequenced material came from blood T cells: a sorted CD56 or NKG2C T cell subset, CD4+ or CD8+ T cells, or bulk PBMC T cells (not recorded which). The chain links TRBV25-1 to TRBJ1-1. This receptor was identified in a woman between 18 and 70 years old in good health. This chain's CDR3 is CASSGRRNTEAFF.